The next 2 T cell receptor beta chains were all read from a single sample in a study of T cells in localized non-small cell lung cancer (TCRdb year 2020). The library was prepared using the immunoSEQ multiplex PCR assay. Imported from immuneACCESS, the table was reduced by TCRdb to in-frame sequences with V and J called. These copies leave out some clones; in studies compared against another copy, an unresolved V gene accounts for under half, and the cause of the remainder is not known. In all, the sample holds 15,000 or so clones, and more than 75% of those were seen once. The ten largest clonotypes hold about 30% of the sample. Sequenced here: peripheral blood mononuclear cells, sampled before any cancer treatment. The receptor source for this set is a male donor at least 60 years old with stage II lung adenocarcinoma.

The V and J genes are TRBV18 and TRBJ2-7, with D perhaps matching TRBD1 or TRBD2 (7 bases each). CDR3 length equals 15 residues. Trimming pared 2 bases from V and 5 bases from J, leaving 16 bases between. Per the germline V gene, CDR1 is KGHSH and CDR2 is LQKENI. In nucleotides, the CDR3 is TGTGCCAGCTCACCATGGGAGGGGGCAGTCCACGAGCAGTACTTC. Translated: CASSPWEGAVHEQYF. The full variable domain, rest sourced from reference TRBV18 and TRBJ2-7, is NAGVMQNPRHLVRRRGQEARLRCSPMKGHSHVYWYRQLPEEGLKFMVYLQKENIIDESGMPKERFSAEFPKEGPSILRIQQVVRGDSAAYFCASSPWEGAVHEQYFGPGTRLTVT.

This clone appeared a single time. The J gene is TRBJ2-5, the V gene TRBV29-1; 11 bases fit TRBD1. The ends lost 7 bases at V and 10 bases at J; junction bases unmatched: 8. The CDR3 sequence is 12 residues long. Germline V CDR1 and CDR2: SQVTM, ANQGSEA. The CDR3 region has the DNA TGCAGCGCGATTGGGACAGGGGGTATCCAGTACTTC. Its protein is CSAIGTGGIQYF. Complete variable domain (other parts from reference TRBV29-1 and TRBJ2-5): SAVISQKPSRDICQRGTSLTIQCQVDSQVTMMFWYRQQPGQSLTLIATANQGSEATYESGFVIDKFPISRPNLTFSTLTVSNMSPEDSSIYLCSAIGTGGIQYFGPGTRLLVL.